In its sample, the clone carrying this TCR beta chain was seen a few times. As yet, its antigen is unknown. The CDR3 is 12 residues long. Trimming removed 4 bases at V and 0 bases at J, with 3 bases between. The germline V gene encodes CDR1 LGHNA and CDR2 YNFKEQ. TCRdb's copy holds only in-frame clones and misses some; the assay was immunoSEQ multiplex PCR. Of 10,000 or so clones listed, over 70% are singletons. The record originates from a study of T cell clonotyping in hematopoietic cell transplantation. The study, taken as a whole, reports: After transplant, recipient diversity fell while pathologically expanded clonotypes grew through day 180. Broader posttransplant TCR repertoire diversity was predicted by graft donor and pretransplant recipient Inverse Simpson Index values. Without cell sorting, CD4 versus CD8 contributions remain unresolved.

Specimen: PBMCs, collected 30 days after allogeneic stem cell transplant. The V gene is TRBV4-2, the J gene TRBJ1-1; D not resolved. The TCR comes from a female patient aged 40-50 years who had an allogeneic stem cell transplant from a related donor, so T cells may come from the graft donor. Some clones in this sample may be carry-over from other donors' samples. This chain's CDR3 is CASSLMNTEAFF. The CDR3 nucleotides read TGTGCCAGCAGCCTCATGAACACTGAAGCTTTCTTT.